This entry lists 23 T cell receptor beta chains sequenced from one sample in a study of T cells in Graves' hyperthyroidism and ophthalmopathy. Amplified regions were TCR beta CDR3 sequences from RNA transcripts. The TCR CDR3 first-round RT-PCR relied on the HTBI primer set. TCRdb re-called the multiplex PCR reads through MiXCR, storing one row per CDR3 protein. The profile shows hundreds of thousands of distinct CDR3 sequences, over 13% of them singletons. Sequenced: blood. These receptors were taken from a man aged 45 to 65 with Graves' ophthalmopathy.

This clonotype was detected a few times. This rearrangement joins TRBV30 to TRBJ1-6, with 7 bases that match TRBD1. The V segment lost 1 base and the J segment 9 bases; nucleotides outside the gene matches: 0. CDR3 length equals 12 residues. The germline CDR1 and CDR2 sequences are GTSNPN and SVGIG (reference sequence). CDR3 DNA: TGTGCCTGGAGTGCAGGGGGTTCACCCCTCCACTTT. It yields the protein CAWSAGGSPLHF.

This clonotype was counted between two and nine times. V and J are TRBV9 and TRBJ2-3; 8 bases are shared with TRBD2. Germline loops: CDR1 SGDLS, CDR2 YYNGEE. This CDR3 is built from 17 residues. V shed 2 bases and J 4 bases; nucleotides not matched to a gene: 12. CDR3 loop: CASSVLSAGASSDTQYF. Here the CDR3 DNA reads TGTGCCAGCAGCGTCCTGTCAGCGGGAGCAAGCTCAGATACGCAGTATTTT.

This clonotype was observed at least ten times. The chain is built from TRBV13 and TRBJ1-5; a weak D match, TRBD1 (6 bases). Trimming left V 5 bases short and J 3 bases short, with 11 bases between. Germline lookup yields CDR1 PRHDT and CDR2 FYEKMQ (reference sequence). The CDR3 has 14 amino acids. The CDR3 DNA follows: TGTGCCAGCAGCCCCGGACAGACCAATCAGCCCCAGCATTTT. Amino acids: CASSPGQTNQPQHF.

The chain links TRBV2 to TRBJ2-6; a weak D match, TRBD1 (6 bases). CDR1 and CDR2 from the germline V gene are SNHLY and FYNNEI. The CDR3 sequence is 14 residues long. Trimming took off 7 bases at V and 2 bases at J, with 9 bases between the two ends. The DNA for the CDR3 is TGTGCCAGCAATACAGGGACTGGGGCCAACGTCCTGACTTTC. Translating gives CASNTGTGANVLTF.

This clonotype has only one observation. V and J are TRBV7-2 and TRBJ2-1, with D hard to call. Trimming left V 6 bases short and J 5 bases short, with 8 bases between. Germline V gives CDR1 SGHTA, CDR2 FQGNSA. The CDR3 contains 12 residues. The CDR3 DNA is TGTGCCAGCAGACCTACCCACAATGAGCAGTTCTTC. This encodes CASRPTHNEQFF.

In this sample, this clonotype turned up a few times. The junction does not match germline at one end; this may be a read error. V usage is TRBV6-1 and J usage is TRBJ2-4, with 9 positions matching TRBD1. There are 15 residues in the CDR3. The germline CDR1 and CDR2 sequences are MNHNS and SASEGT. The CDR3 protein is CASRQGAWAKNIQYF. DNA of the CDR3: TGTGCCAGCAGACAGGGGGCATGGGCCAAAAACATTCAGTATTTC.

The chain combines TRBV6-1 with TRBJ2-3, with TRBD2 as a possible D gene (5 bases). The length of the CDR3 is 13 residues. Germline CDR1 and CDR2: MNHNS and SASEGT. Trimming took off 7 bases at V and 3 bases at J, with 11 bases between the two ends. CDR3 amino acids: CASTEGPTDTQYF. The CDR3 nucleotides are TGTGCCAGCACCGAGGGTCCGACAGATACGCAGTATTTT.

The chain links TRBV3-1 to TRBJ2-4; D is unclear. Between the trimmed V and J ends, which lost 1 base and 0 bases, there was a span of 7 bases. Germline CDR1 reads LGHDT; CDR2 reads YNNKEL (reference sequence). CDR3 size: 15 residues. For the CDR3, the DNA is TGTGCCAGCAGCCAAGCAGCCCTAGCCAAAAACATTCAGTACTTC. Amino acid sequence: CASSQAALAKNIQYF. Together with reference TRBV3-1 and TRBJ2-4, the CDR3 gives the full variable domain: DTAVSQTPKYLVTQMGNDKSIKCEQNLGHDTMYWYKQDSKKFLKIMFSYNNKELIINETVPNRFSPKSPDKAHLNLHINSLELGDSAVYFCASSQAALAKNIQYFGAGTRLSVL.

This clonotype occurred many times. The chain links TRBV3-1 to TRBJ2-1; TRBD2 is a possible D gene (5 bases). This CDR3 is built from 14 residues. CDR1 and CDR2 (germline): LGHDT, YNNKEL (reference sequence). With 4 bases removed from V and 6 bases from J, the gap between germline ends came to 13 bases. This CDR3 reads CASSPLDLTNEQFF. DNA of the CDR3: TGTGCCAGCAGCCCCCTGGACTTAACCAATGAGCAGTTCTTC.

The sample holds a few counts of this clonotype. This chain uses TRBV11-2 with TRBJ1-1; D is perhaps TRBD1 (6 bases). Trimming took 4 bases from V and 4 from J, leaving 13 bases between them. The CDR3 length is 14 residues. Germline loops: CDR1 SGHAT, CDR2 FQNNGV. The CDR3 DNA reads as TGTGCCAGCAGCTCCAACACAGGGATCACTGAAGCTTTCTTT. Protein sequence: CASSSNTGITEAFF.

This clonotype was detected a few times. At one end the junction does not follow the germline gene, possibly because of a read error. V gene TRBV14 combines with J gene TRBJ1-2; D unclear. Germline-derived CDR1 and CDR2 are SGHDN and FVKESK. The CDR3 totals 15 residues. CDR3 amino acids: CAGSPQMAGVGGYTF. The CDR3 nucleotides are TGTGCCGGCAGCCCCCAAATGGCGGGCGTTGGTGGCTACACCTTC. Filled out from reference TRBV14 and TRBJ1-2, the complete variable domain reads EAGVTQFPSHSVIEKGQTVTLRCDPISGHDNLYWYRRVMGKEIKFLLHFVKESKQDESGMPNNRFLAERTGGTYSTLKVQPAELEDSGVYFCAGSPQMAGVGGYTFGSGTRLTVV.

This clonotype was seen repeatedly, ten times or more. The chain recombines TRBV11-3 with TRBJ2-5, with 7 bases lining up with TRBD2. The V gene's germline CDR1 is SGHNT and CDR2 YENEEA. The V and J ends lost 4 bases and 5 bases, in that order; junction bases with no gene match: 13. The CDR3 runs 16 residues. DNA for the CDR3: TGTGCCAGCAGCTCCTGGGGGGGACTTAGTACGGAGACCCAGTACTTC. It codes for CASSSWGGLSTETQYF.

This clonotype was recorded many times. The gene calls are TRBV3-1 and TRBJ1-2; D unresolved. V was shortened by 8 bases and J by 6 bases, with 13 bases between the two germline ends. There are 12 residues in the CDR3. Germline V gene data show CDR1 as LGHDT and CDR2 as YNNKEL (reference sequence). In DNA, the CDR3 is TGTGCCAGCCGGTCTTTGGATGATGGCTACACCTTC. Amino acid sequence: CASRSLDDGYTF.

The table lists this clonotype with a few counts. The rearrangement links TRBV7-8 to TRBJ2-6; TRBD1 matches at 9 bases. Germline lookup yields CDR1 SGHVS and CDR2 FQNEAQ. The CDR3 consists of 18 residues. V lost 1 base and J lost 1; bases outside the gene matches: 5. The chain's CDR3 is CASSLGRGQGSGANVLTF. CDR3 DNA: TGTGCCAGCAGCTTAGGACGGGGACAGGGTTCTGGGGCCAACGTCCTGACTTTC.

There are many counts of this clonotype. J is TRBJ2-1 and V is TRBV7-9, with 13 positions matching TRBD2. The CDR3 spans 16 residues. Germline V gene data show CDR1 as SEHNR and CDR2 as FQNEAQ (reference sequence). The junction had 9 bases not matched to a gene; V was cut back by 5 bases and J by 8 bases. CDR3 amino acids: CASSPQLAGGLYEQFF. In nucleotides, the CDR3 is TGTGCCAGCAGCCCTCAACTAGCGGGAGGGTTATATGAGCAGTTCTTC.

This clonotype came up a few times. The chain combines TRBV7-9 with TRBJ2-7; 9 positions agree with TRBD1. After removal of 4 bases from V and 5 bases from J, the junction contained 12 bases not matched to a gene. The CDR3 totals 16 residues. CDR1 and CDR2 (germline): SEHNR, FQNEAQ (reference sequence). The CDR3 spells CASSSPSGQGTHEQYF. The CDR3, as DNA: TGTGCCAGCAGCTCCCCGTCAGGACAGGGGACCCACGAGCAGTACTTC.

In its sample, this clonotype was seen many times. The CDR3 protein is CASSLSGLAGFHNEQFF. The CDR3 DNA is TGTGCCAGCAGTTTATCAGGACTAGCGGGATTCCACAATGAGCAGTTCTTC. The chain recombines TRBV28 with TRBJ2-1; the match to TRBD2 covers 12 bases. The CDR3 sequence is 17 residues long. V lost 1 base and J lost 5; bases outside the gene matches: 6. Germline CDR1 and CDR2: MDHEN and SYDVKM. The entire variable domain, with the rest obtained from reference TRBV28 and TRBJ2-1, is as follows: DVKVTQSSRYLVKRTGEKVFLECVQDMDHENMFWYRQDPGLGLRLIYFSYDVKMKEKGDIPEGYSVSREKKERFSLILESASTNQTSMYLCASSLSGLAGFHNEQFFGPGTRLTVL.

V and J are TRBV6-5 and TRBJ2-1, with D possibly TRBD2 on 5 matching bases. Per the germline V gene, CDR1 is MNHEY and CDR2 is SVGAGI. The CDR3 totals 15 residues. V lost 3 bases, J lost 0 bases, and 9 bases lay in between. For the CDR3, the DNA is TGTGCCAGCAGTTATGCTGGGAGCTCCTACAATGAGCAGTTCTTC. Protein sequence: CASSYAGSSYNEQFF.

This clonotype appeared many times. V usage is TRBV5-1 and J usage is TRBJ2-7; 11 bases are shared with TRBD2. Trimming took 0 bases from V and 5 from J; bases not matched to a gene: 7. The germline V gene has CDR1 SGHRS and CDR2 YFSETQ. The CDR3 runs to 16 residues. DNA for the CDR3: TGCGCCAGCAGCTTGGAGGCTAGCGGGAGGAAAAACGAGCAGTACTTC. Its translation: CASSLEASGRKNEQYF. Filled out from reference TRBV5-1 and TRBJ2-7, the complete variable domain reads KAGVTQTPRYLIKTRGQQVTLSCSPISGHRSVSWYQQTPGQGLQFLFEYFSETQRNKGNFPGRFSGRQFSNSRSEMNVSTLELGDSALYLCASSLEASGRKNEQYFGPGTRLTVT.

This clonotype was observed at least ten times. The chain couples TRBV7-9 to TRBJ2-7; 8 positions match TRBD1. Germline V gene data show CDR1 as SEHNR and CDR2 as FQNEAQ (reference sequence). The V gene end was trimmed by 5 bases and the J gene end by 9 bases; junction bases not matched to a gene: 9. The CDR3 has 13 residues. Here the CDR3 reads CASSPGQGLLQYF. CDR3 coding DNA: TGTGCCAGCAGCCCCGGACAGGGTCTTTTGCAGTACTTC.

This chain links TRBV6-1 with TRBJ2-3; TRBD2 matches at 9 bases. This CDR3 comprises 16 residues. CDR1 and CDR2 (germline): MNHNS, SASEGT. V dropped 6 bases and J dropped 4; count of bases not matched to a gene: 11. CDR3 residues: CASSHPSGTSADTQYF. The CDR3 DNA follows: TGTGCCAGCAGCCATCCTAGCGGGACGTCGGCAGATACGCAGTATTTT.

Many counts were recorded for this clonotype. The rearrangement links TRBV12-3 or TRBV12-4 to TRBJ2-1; D is uncertain. Between the trimmed V and J ends, which lost 1 base and 6 bases, there was a span of 16 bases. This CDR3 comprises 16 residues. The CDR3, as DNA: TGTGCCAGCAGTTTAGGTGTGTCCCAGTCCAGCAATGAGCAGTTCTTC. Translated: CASSLGVSQSSNEQFF.

The chain carries TRBV14 and TRBJ1-1; D is unresolved. Germline V gene lookup returns CDR1 SGHDN and CDR2 FVKESK. The CDR3 sequence is 15 residues long. V lost 0 bases and J lost 9, with 17 bases in between. The CDR3 sequence is CASSQDWASYRKAFF. In nucleotides, the CDR3 is TGTGCCAGCAGCCAAGATTGGGCTAGCTACAGAAAAGCTTTCTTT.